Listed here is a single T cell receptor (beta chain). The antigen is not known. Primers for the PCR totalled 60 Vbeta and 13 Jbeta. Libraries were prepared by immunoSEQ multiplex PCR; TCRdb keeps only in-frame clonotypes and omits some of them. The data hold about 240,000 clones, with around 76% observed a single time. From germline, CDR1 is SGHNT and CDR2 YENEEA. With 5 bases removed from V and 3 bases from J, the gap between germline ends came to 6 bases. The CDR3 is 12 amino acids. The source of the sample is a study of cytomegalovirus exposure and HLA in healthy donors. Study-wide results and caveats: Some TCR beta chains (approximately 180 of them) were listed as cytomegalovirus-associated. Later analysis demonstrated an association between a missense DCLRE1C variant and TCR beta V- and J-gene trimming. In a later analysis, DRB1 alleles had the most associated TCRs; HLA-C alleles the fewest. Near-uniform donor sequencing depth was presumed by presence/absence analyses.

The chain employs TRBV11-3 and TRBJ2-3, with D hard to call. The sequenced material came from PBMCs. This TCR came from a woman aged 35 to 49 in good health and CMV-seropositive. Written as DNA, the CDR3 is TGTGCCAGCAGCCCCTCTACAGATACGCAGTATTTT. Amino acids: CASSPSTDTQYF.